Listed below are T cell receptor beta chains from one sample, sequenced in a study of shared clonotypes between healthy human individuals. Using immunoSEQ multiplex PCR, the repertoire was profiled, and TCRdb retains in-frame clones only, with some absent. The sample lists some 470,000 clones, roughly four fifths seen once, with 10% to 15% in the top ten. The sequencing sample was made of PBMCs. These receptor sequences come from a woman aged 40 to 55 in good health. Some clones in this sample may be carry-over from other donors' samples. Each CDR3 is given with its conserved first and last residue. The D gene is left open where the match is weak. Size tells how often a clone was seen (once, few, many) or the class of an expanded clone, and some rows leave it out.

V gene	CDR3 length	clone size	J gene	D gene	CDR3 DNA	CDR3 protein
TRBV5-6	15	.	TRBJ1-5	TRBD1	TGTGCCAGCAGCGTTGACAGGGGGAGCAATCAGCCCCAGCATTTT	CASSVDRGSNQPQHF
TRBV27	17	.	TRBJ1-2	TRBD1	TGTGCCAGCAAAAGAAACCCCGGGACAGGGTTATACTATGGCTACACCTTC	CASKRNPGTGLYYGYTF
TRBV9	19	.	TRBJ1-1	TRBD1	TGTGCCAGCAGCGTAACCAGCGAGGGGGCAGATCTTCTGAACACTGAAGCTTTCTTT	CASSVTSEGADLLNTEAFF
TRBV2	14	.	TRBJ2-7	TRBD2	TGTGCCAGCAGGGGGGGAATAGCGGGGTACGAGCAGTACTTC	CASRGGIAGYEQYF
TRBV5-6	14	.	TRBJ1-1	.	TGTGCCAGCAGCTTGGTGGGGGCAAACACTGAAGCTTTCTTT	CASSLVGANTEAFF
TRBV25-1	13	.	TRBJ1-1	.	TGTGCCAGCAGCTCCAGGGAAAACACTGAAGCTTTCTTT	CASSSRENTEAFF
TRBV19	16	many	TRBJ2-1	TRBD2	TGTGCCAGTAGTGATTATAGCGGGGCAACCTACAATGAGCAGTTCTTC	CASSDYSGATYNEQFF
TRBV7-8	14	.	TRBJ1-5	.	TGTGCCAGCAGCTTAGGTCAAGTCACTCAGCCCCAGCATTTT	CASSLGQVTQPQHF
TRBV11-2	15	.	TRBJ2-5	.	TGTGCCAGCAGCTTAAACTCTATGTACCAAGAGACCCAGTACTTC	CASSLNSMYQETQYF
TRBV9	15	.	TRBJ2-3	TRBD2	TGTGCCAGCAGCCCCGCTAGCGGGGGCACAGATACGCAGTATTTT	CASSPASGGTDTQYF
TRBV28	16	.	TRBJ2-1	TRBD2	TGTGCCAGCACCCTGTGGGCGGGAGGGCCTGGGAATGAGCAGTTCTTC	CASTLWAGGPGNEQFF
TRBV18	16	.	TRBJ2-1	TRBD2	TGTGCCAGCTCACCACAAAGGACTAGCTCCTACAATGAGCAGTTCTTC	CASSPQRTSSYNEQFF
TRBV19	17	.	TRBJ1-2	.	TGTGCCAGTAGTATCGGGGGTTACCCTACTTTGGCCTATGGCTACACCTTC	CASSIGGYPTLAYGYTF
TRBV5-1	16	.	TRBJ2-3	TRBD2	TGCGCCAGCAGCTTGTATACGGGAGGGCCCGCAGATACGCAGTATTTT	CASSLYTGGPADTQYF
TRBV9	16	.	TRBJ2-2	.	TGTGCCAGCAGCGTAGCGGGATCGACGAACACCGGGGAGCTGTTTTTT	CASSVAGSTNTGELFF
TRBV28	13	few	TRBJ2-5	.	TGTGCCAGCAGTGTCAGGGGAGGACAGACCCAGTACTTC	CASSVRGGQTQYF
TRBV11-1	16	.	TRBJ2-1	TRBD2	TGTGCCAGCAGCTTACTAGCGGGGCTCTCCTACAATGAGCAGTTCTTC	CASSLLAGLSYNEQFF
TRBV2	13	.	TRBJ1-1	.	TGTGCCAGCAGATCTGACAGTACCCCTGAAGCTTTCTTT	CASRSDSTPEAFF
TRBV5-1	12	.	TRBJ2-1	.	TGCGCCAGCAGCTTGGATCTGCGTGAGCAGTTCTTC	CASSLDLREQFF
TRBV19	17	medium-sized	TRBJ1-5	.	TGTGCCAGTAGTATAGGAACAGACTCTTTGGGCAATCAGCCCCAGCATTTT	CASSIGTDSLGNQPQHF
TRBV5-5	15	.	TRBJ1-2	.	TGTGCCAGCAGCTTGACCAGGACCTACGTGGGGGGCTACACCTTC	CASSLTRTYVGGYTF
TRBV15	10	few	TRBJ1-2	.	TGCGGGGCATCGGGTAGGAGCTACACCTTC	CGASGRSYTF
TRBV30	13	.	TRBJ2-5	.	TGTGCCTGGAGTGCCGGGATTTCAGAGACCCAGTACTTC	CAWSAGISETQYF
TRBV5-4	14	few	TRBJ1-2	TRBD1	TGTGCCAGCAGCTACAGGGGAGGCACCTATGGCTACACCTTC	CASSYRGGTYGYTF
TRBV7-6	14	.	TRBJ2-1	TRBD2	TGTGCCAGCAGCAGGACTAGCGGAGGGAATGAGCAGTTCTTC	CASSRTSGGNEQFF
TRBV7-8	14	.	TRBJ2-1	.	TGTGCCAGCAGCTTACGGATCTTTAACAATGAGCAGTTCTTC	CASSLRIFNNEQFF
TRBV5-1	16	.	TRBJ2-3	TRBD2	TGCGCCAGCAGCTTGGAGAGCGGGAGGTTCACAGATACGCAGTATTTT	CASSLESGRFTDTQYF
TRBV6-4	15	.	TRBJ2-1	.	TGTGCCAGCAGTGACGGGACAGGGACTAGCGATGAGCAGTTCTTC	CASSDGTGTSDEQFF
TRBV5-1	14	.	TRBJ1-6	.	TGCGCCAGCAGCTTGCGGGGGAATAATTCACCCCTCCACTTT	CASSLRGNNSPLHF
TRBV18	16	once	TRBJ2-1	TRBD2	TGTGCCAGCTCACCACTCAGCGGGAGAATCTTTGGTGAGCAGTTCTTC	CASSPLSGRIFGEQFF
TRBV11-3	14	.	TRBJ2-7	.	TGTGCCAGCAGCCCGGGACGGGAGAGCTACGAGCAGTACTTC	CASSPGRESYEQYF